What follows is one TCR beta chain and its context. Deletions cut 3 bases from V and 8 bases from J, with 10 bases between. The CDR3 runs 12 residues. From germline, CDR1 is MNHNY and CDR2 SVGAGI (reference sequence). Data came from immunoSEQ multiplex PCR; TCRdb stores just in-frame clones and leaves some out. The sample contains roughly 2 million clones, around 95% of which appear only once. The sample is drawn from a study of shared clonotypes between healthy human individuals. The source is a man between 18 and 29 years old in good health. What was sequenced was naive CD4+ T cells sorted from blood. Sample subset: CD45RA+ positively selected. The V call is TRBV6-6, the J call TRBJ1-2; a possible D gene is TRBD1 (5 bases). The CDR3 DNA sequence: TGTGCCAGCAGTTATGGGGGGAACGGCTACACCTTC. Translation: CASSYGGNGYTF.